The 19 T cell receptor beta chains below come from one sample, sequenced in a study of blood T cell repertoires in COVID-19. Some clones are missing from TCRdb's copy, which holds only in-frame ones; the method was immunoSEQ multiplex PCR. The data show a few hundred thousand clones, around 87% seen once. The specimen sequenced was peripheral blood. The receptors originated from a woman aged 45-65 years with acute or convalescent COVID-19.

The chain links TRBV5-4 to TRBJ1-3, with a weak D call TRBD1 (6 bases). Germline V gives CDR1 SGHNT, CDR2 YYREEE (reference sequence). This CDR3 has 15 amino acids. V lost 0 bases and J 2 bases, leaving 9 bases between the germline ends. The CDR3 DNA is TGTGCCAGCAGCTTGGGGACAGCCACTGGAAACACCATATATTTT. Amino acids: CASSLGTATGNTIYF.

This clone has only a few counts. The rearrangement uses TRBV28 and TRBJ1-1, with 9 bases identical to TRBD1. CDR1 is MDHEN and CDR2 is SYDVKM in the germline V gene. The CDR3 totals 13 residues. V shed 5 bases, J shed 12 bases, and the junction held 10 bases outside the gene matches. The DNA for the CDR3 is TGTGCCAGCAGTGATAATACAGGGGGCGGGACTTTCTTT. Residues: CASSDNTGGGTFF.

V and J are TRBV19 and TRBJ1-5; D call uncertain. Trimming cost V 1 base and J 6 bases, with 7 bases left between them. This CDR3 is built from 13 residues. The germline V gene has CDR1 LNHDA and CDR2 SQIVND (reference sequence). CDR3 sequence reads: CASSIGYTQPQHF. The CDR3 DNA reads TGTGCCAGTAGTATAGGGTACACTCAGCCCCAGCATTTT. The variable domain in full, with the rest retrieved from reference TRBV19 and TRBJ1-5, is DGGITQSPKYLFRKEGQNVTLSCEQNLNHDAMYWYRQDPGQGLRLIYYSQIVNDFQKGDIAEGYSVSREKKESFPLTVTSAQKNPTAFYLCASSIGYTQPQHFGDGTRLSIL.

This sequence joins TRBV3-1 (or the pseudogene TRBV3-2) and TRBJ2-2, with 9 bases fitting TRBD2. Germline trimming cut 2 bases from V and 6 bases from J; bases unmatched to any gene: 1. Germline V gene sequence: CDR1 LGHDT, CDR2 YNNKEL (reference sequence). The CDR3 covers 14 residues. The DNA of the CDR3 is TGTGCCAGCAGCCAAATAGCGGGAGCCGGGGAGCTGTTTTTT. Its translation is CASSQIAGAGELFF.

The rearrangement uses TRBV4-1 and TRBJ1-3; 7 positions match TRBD1. V shed 0 bases, J shed 1 base, and the junction held 6 bases outside the gene matches. CDR3 size: 17 residues. Germline-derived CDR1 and CDR2 are MGHRA and YSYEKL. The CDR3 DNA reads as TGCGCCAGCAGCCAAGAGTACAGGGGCCCTTCTGGAAACACCATATATTTT. Protein product: CASSQEYRGPSGNTIYF.

The J gene is TRBJ2-1, the V gene TRBV7-8, with a possible D match to TRBD1 (6 bases). Germline CDR1 reads SGHVS; CDR2 reads FQNEAQ. The V and J ends lost 4 bases and 10 bases respectively, with 20 bases between them. The CDR3 covers 15 residues. The CDR3 DNA is TGTGCCAGCAGCTCCCTGACAGGTTTGCTTCGGGAGCAGTTCTTC. This translates into CASSSLTGLLREQFF. Based on the CDR3 plus reference TRBV7-8 and TRBJ2-1, the full variable domain is GAGVSQSPRYKVAKRGQDVALRCDPISGHVSLFWYQQALGQGPEFLTYFQNEAQLDKSGLPSDRFFAERPEGSVSTLKIQRTQQEDSAVYLCASSSLTGLLREQFFGPGTRLTVL.

The chain is built from TRBV7-9 and TRBJ2-3, with 8 bases aligning to TRBD1. The trim removed 4 bases at V and 4 bases at J, leaving 4 bases unmatched. The germline V gene has CDR1 SEHNR and CDR2 FQNEAQ (reference sequence). The CDR3 is 14 amino acids. This chain's CDR3 is CASSSRGQSDTQYF. The CDR3 nucleotides are TGTGCCAGCAGCTCCAGGGGGCAGTCAGATACGCAGTATTTT. Full variable domain (rest looked up from reference TRBV7-9 and TRBJ2-3): DTGVSQNPRHKITKRGQNVTFRCDPISEHNRLYWYRQTLGQGPEFLTYFQNEAQLEKSRLLSDRFSAERPKGSFSTLEIQRTEQGDSAMYLCASSSRGQSDTQYFGPGTRLTVL.

The gene calls are TRBV2 and TRBJ2-7; D unresolved. The CDR3 covers 15 residues. The germline CDR1 and CDR2 sequences are SNHLY and FYNNEI. The ends were cut back, 3 bases at V and 2 bases at J, with 14 bases in the middle. This CDR3 reads CASSESVGRAYEQYF. The CDR3 nucleotides are TGTGCCAGCAGTGAGAGTGTGGGCAGAGCCTACGAGCAGTACTTC.

This sequence joins TRBV7-2 and TRBJ2-1; 11 bases fit TRBD2. The germline gives CDR1 SGHTA, CDR2 FQGNSA. The ends lost 0 bases at V and 2 bases at J; junction bases unmatched: 0. This CDR3 spans 16 amino acids. The CDR3 DNA reads as TGTGCCAGCAGCTTAGCGACTAGCGGGGCCTACAATGAGCAGTTCTTC. This codes for CASSLATSGAYNEQFF. The variable domain in full, with the rest retrieved from reference TRBV7-2 and TRBJ2-1, is GAGVSQSPSNKVTEKGKDVELRCDPISGHTALYWYRQSLGQGLEFLIYFQGNSAPDKSGLPSDRFSAERTGGSVSTLTIQRTQQEDSAVYLCASSLATSGAYNEQFFGPGTRLTVL.

This clone was seen a single time. This rearrangement joins TRBV6-1 to TRBJ2-3; 10 nucleotides align to TRBD2. V was clipped by 0 bases and J by 6 bases; unmatched bases: 12. The CDR3 contains 18 residues. The germline CDR1 and CDR2 sequences are MNHNS and SASEGT. DNA for the CDR3: TGTGCCAGCAGTGAAGCGCTGCTAGCGGGAGTTATTGGGGATACGCAGTATTTT. Protein sequence: CASSEALLAGVIGDTQYF.

The gene calls are TRBV25-1 and TRBJ2-5; 7 nucleotides align to TRBD1. The V segment lost 3 bases and the J segment 1 base; nucleotides outside the gene matches: 5. Per the germline V gene, CDR1 is MGHDK and CDR2 is SYGVNS. The CDR3 sequence is 15 residues long. CDR3 sequence reads: CASSDLGQFQETQYF. In DNA form, the CDR3 reads TGTGCCAGCAGTGATTTGGGACAGTTCCAAGAGACCCAGTACTTC.

The chain is built from TRBV12-3 or TRBV12-4 and TRBJ2-3; possibly TRBD2 for D (6 bases). There are 13 residues in the CDR3. Trimming shortened V by 1 base and J by 5 bases, and 7 bases separated the two germline ends. CDR3 residues: CASSLGLGDTQYF. In DNA, the CDR3 is TGTGCCAGCAGTTTAGGACTAGGAGATACGCAGTATTTT.

This clone was found a few times. This sequence joins TRBV9 and TRBJ2-1; 7 bases are a match to TRBD1. CDR1 is SGDLS and CDR2 is YYNGEE in the germline V gene. There are 13 residues in the CDR3. J lost 15 bases, V lost 3 bases, and 12 bases had no gene match. This chain's CDR3 is CASSAIGTASPFF. The CDR3, as DNA: TGTGCCAGCAGCGCTATTGGGACAGCCTCACCGTTCTTC. Drawing the rest from reference TRBV9 and TRBJ2-1, the complete variable domain is DSGVTQTPKHLITATGQRVTLRCSPRSGDLSVYWYQQSLDQGLQFLIQYYNGEERAKGNILERFSAQQFPDLHSELNLSSLELGDSALYFCASSAIGTASPFFGPGTRLTVL.

This sequence joins TRBV6-5 and TRBJ2-7; 8 nucleotides line up with TRBD1. Trimming removed 7 bases from V and 1 base from J; junction bases left unmatched: 6. In germline, CDR1 is MNHEY, CDR2 SVGAGI. This CDR3 contains 14 residues. As DNA, the CDR3 is TGTGCCAGCAAGTCAGGGGGCGGATCCTACGAGCAGTACTTC. Residues: CASKSGGGSYEQYF.

This clone was seen a single time. This chain links TRBV5-6 with TRBJ1-4; 9 positions match TRBD1. The CDR3 consists of 14 residues. V was pared by 4 bases and J by 7 bases, with 5 bases of the junction left unmatched. Germline V gene data show CDR1 as SGHDT and CDR2 as YYEEEE. The CDR3 loop is CASSPDRGGEKLFF. The CDR3 DNA follows: TGTGCCAGCAGCCCGGACAGGGGAGGTGAAAAACTGTTTTTT. Combining the CDR3 with reference TRBV5-6 and TRBJ1-4 gives the whole variable domain DAGVTQSPTHLIKTRGQQVTLRCSPKSGHDTVSWYQQALGQGPQFIFQYYEEEERQRGNFPDRFSGHQFPNYSSELNVNALLLGDSALYLCASSPDRGGEKLFFGSGTQLSVL.

The chain employs TRBV7-2 and TRBJ2-1, with 7 positions matching TRBD1. The germline V gene encodes CDR1 SGHTA and CDR2 FQGNSA. The CDR3 is 14 amino acids. V dropped 1 base and J dropped 4; count of bases not matched to a gene: 1. The CDR3 reads CASSLGRGYNEQFF. In DNA, the CDR3 is TGTGCCAGCAGCTTAGGCAGGGGGTACAATGAGCAGTTCTTC.

The table lists this clone with a count of one. The chain uses TRBV19 and TRBJ2-1; 7 bases agree with TRBD1. The V gene end was trimmed by 7 bases and the J gene end by 4 bases; junction bases not matched to a gene: 10. CDR1 LNHDA and CDR2 SQIVND come from the germline V gene (reference sequence). The CDR3 length is 15 residues. The CDR3 spells CASTTTGVLYNEQFF. In DNA, the CDR3 is TGTGCCAGTACCACTACAGGGGTCCTTTACAATGAGCAGTTCTTC.

The chain links TRBV19 to TRBJ2-1, with 14 bases identical to TRBD2. Germline V gene sequence: CDR1 LNHDA, CDR2 SQIVND (reference sequence). The CDR3 runs to 17 residues. Losses at the gene ends were 4 bases for V and 8 bases for J; bases not matched to a gene: 10. The CDR3 region is CASSTRGLAGVRDEQFF. The DNA for the CDR3 is TGTGCCAGTAGTACCCGGGGACTAGCGGGAGTTCGCGATGAGCAGTTCTTC.

This clone has a handful of counts. This chain connects TRBV6-2 or TRBV6-3 to TRBJ2-7, with 9 bases identical to TRBD2. The germline V gene encodes CDR1 MNHEY and CDR2 SVGEGT. The junction had 7 bases not matched to a gene; V was cut back by 2 bases and J by 5 bases. CDR3 length equals 15 residues. The DNA for the CDR3 is TGTGCCAGCAGTTACCTCAGCGGGAGGCTCCACGAGCAGTACTTC. The encoded protein is CASSYLSGRLHEQYF.